This TCR beta chain derives from a study of shared clonotypes between healthy human individuals. Study results and caveats: Sampling included only blood; tissue repertoires likely differ.

The naive CD8 fraction comprised CD45RO-negative cells positively selected for CCR7 and excluded terminally differentiated effector memory CD45RA+ cells. Turning to this clone: No antigen is known for it.

The authors ran the assay at deep level. Profiling relied on immunoSEQ multiplex PCR, and the TCRdb table lists in-frame clones only, not all of them. The table has some 2.1 million clones, around 96% seen once. CDR3 size: 13 residues. CDR1 and CDR2 (germline): GTSNPN, SVGIG (reference sequence). J was trimmed by 2 bases and V by 8 bases; bases with no gene match: 7. V and J are TRBV30 and TRBJ1-2; 8 nucleotides match TRBD1. Specimen: naive CD8+ T cells sorted from blood. This receptor was taken from a man between 18 and 35 years old in good health. The CDR3 coding sequence is TGTGCCGGAGAGGGACAGGAAAACTATGGCTACACCTTC. This gives the protein CAGEGQENYGYTF.